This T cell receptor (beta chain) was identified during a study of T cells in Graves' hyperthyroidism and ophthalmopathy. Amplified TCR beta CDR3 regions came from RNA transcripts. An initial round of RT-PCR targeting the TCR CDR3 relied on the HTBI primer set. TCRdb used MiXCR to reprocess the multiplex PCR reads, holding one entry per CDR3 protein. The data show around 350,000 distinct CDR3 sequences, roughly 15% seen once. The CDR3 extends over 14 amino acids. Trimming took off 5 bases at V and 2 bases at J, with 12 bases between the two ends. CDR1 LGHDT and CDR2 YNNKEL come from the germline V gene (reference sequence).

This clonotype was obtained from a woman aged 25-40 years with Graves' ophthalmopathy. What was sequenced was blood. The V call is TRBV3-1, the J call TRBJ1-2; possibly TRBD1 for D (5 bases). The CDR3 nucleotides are TGTGCCAGCAGCACGTCGACAGCCAACTATGGCTACACCTTC. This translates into CASSTSTANYGYTF.